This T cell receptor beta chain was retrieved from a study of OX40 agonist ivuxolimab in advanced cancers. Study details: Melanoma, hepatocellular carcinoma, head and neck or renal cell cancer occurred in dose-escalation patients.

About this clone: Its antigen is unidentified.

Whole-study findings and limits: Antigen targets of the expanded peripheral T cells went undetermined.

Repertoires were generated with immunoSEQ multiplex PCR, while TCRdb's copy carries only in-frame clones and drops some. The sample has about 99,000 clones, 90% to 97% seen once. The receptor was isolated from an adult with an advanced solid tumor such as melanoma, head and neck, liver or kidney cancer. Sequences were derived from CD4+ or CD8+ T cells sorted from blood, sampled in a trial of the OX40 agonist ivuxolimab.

This CDR3 reads CATSRGETGTYIEAFF. The CDR3 DNA reads as TGTGCCACCAGCAGAGGGGAGACAGGGACCTACATTGAAGCTTTCTTT. V is TRBV15 and J is TRBJ1-1, with 7 bases fitting TRBD1. The CDR3 is made up of 16 amino acids. Germline CDR1 reads LNHNV; CDR2 reads YYDKDF (reference sequence). The ends lost 1 base at V and 7 bases at J; junction bases unmatched: 12.